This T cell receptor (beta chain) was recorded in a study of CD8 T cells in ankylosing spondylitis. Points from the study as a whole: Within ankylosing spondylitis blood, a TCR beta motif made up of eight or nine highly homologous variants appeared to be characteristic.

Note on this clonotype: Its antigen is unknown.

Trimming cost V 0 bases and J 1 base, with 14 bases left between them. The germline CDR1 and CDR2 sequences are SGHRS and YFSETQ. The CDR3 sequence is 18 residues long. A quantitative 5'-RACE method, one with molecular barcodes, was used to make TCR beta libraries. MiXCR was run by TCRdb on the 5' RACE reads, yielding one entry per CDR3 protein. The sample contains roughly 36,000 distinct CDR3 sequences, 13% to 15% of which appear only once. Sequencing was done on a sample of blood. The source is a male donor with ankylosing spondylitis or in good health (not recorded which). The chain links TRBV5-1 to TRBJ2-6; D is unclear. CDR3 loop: CASSLASSSPSGANVLTF. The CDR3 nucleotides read TGCGCCAGCAGCTTGGCCTCTTCCTCCCCATCTGGGGCCAACGTCCTGACTTTC.